This TCR beta chain was profiled in a study of early T cells in non-severe SARS-CoV-2 infection. Study-wide background: Unsorted whole-blood RNA was sequenced in bulk, leaving chains unpaired.

Individual cDNA molecules carried attached unique molecular identifiers. TCRdb re-derived calls from the 5' RACE reads in MiXCR, one entry per CDR3 protein. The sample contains tens of thousands of distinct CDR3 sequences, about 10% of which appear only once. Trimming took 7 bases from V and 7 from J; bases not matched to a gene: 6. Germline-derived CDR1 and CDR2 are SQVTM and ANQGSEA. CDR3 size: 13 residues. Sequenced material: whole blood. The rearrangement uses TRBV29-1 and TRBJ1-4; 10 bases align to TRBD1. The sequence was obtained from an adult who was a healthcare worker with PCR-confirmed SARS-CoV-2 infection or an uninfected control (not recorded which). The CDR3 DNA reads TGCAGCGGGAAGACAGGGGGCTTTGAAAAACTGTTTTTT. Its protein product is CSGKTGGFEKLFF.